The 24 T cell receptor beta chains in this list originate from one sample, sequenced in a study of shared clonotypes between healthy human individuals. Selected positively for CCR7 and CD45RO-negative, naive CD8 cells excluded terminally differentiated effector memory CD45RA+ cells. This table comes from immunoSEQ multiplex PCR, and its TCRdb copy is limited to in-frame clones, with some not included. The sample includes 750,000 to 1,000,000 clones, roughly 92% of them seen just once. Sequenced material: naive CD8+ T cells sorted from blood. Source of these receptors: a man aged 25 to 40 in good health.

The V call is TRBV29-1, the J call TRBJ2-6, with TRBD2 matching 7 bases. The CDR3 covers 14 residues. V lost 7 bases and J lost 0; bases outside the gene matches: 3. Germline V gives CDR1 SQVTM, CDR2 ANQGSEA. CDR3 amino acids: CSAWGGSGANVLTF. Here the CDR3 DNA reads TGCAGCGCTTGGGGGGGCTCTGGGGCCAACGTCCTGACTTTC.

This sequence joins TRBV5-1 and TRBJ2-7; 13 bases align to TRBD2. CDR3 length: 15 residues. Germline trimming cut 4 bases from V and 7 bases from J; bases unmatched to any gene: 8. From germline, CDR1 is SGHRS and CDR2 YFSETQ. CDR3 DNA: TGCGCCAGCAGCCCTGGACTAGCGGGAGCGGAAGAGCAGTACTTC. Its translation: CASSPGLAGAEEQYF.

This chain uses TRBV9 with TRBJ2-1; D may be TRBD2 (6 bases). V gave up 4 bases and J gave up 5 bases, with 19 bases separating them. Per the germline V gene, CDR1 is SGDLS and CDR2 is YYNGEE. The CDR3 sequence is 16 residues long. In DNA, the CDR3 is TGTGCCAGCAGCTCTGACCGGAGGGCCGCTAACAATGAGCAGTTCTTC. It specifies CASSSDRRAANNEQFF.

This chain connects TRBV27 to TRBJ2-1; TRBD2 matches 13 bases. This CDR3 region has 16 residues. The ends lost 1 base at V and 9 bases at J; junction bases unmatched: 6. The germline V gene has CDR1 MNHEY and CDR2 SMNVEV (reference sequence). In DNA form, the CDR3 reads TGTGCCAGCAGTTTATTAGGGACTAGCGGGGTGGGTGAGCAGTTCTTC. This sequence encodes CASSLLGTSGVGEQFF.

The gene calls are TRBV10-1 and TRBJ2-3; D remains unclear. Trimming took off 2 bases at V and 4 bases at J, with 10 bases between the two ends. The CDR3 runs 14 residues. Germline V gene sequence: CDR1 WNHNN, CDR2 SYGVQD (reference sequence). CDR3 loop: CASSEETSPDTQYF. CDR3 bases: TGCGCCAGCAGTGAGGAGACTTCGCCAGATACGCAGTATTTT.

Of note for this clone: The junction differs from germline at one of its ends, possibly a read error. The rearrangement links TRBV7-3 to TRBJ2-3, with D possibly called TRBD1 or TRBD2 (7 bases each). This CDR3 has 13 residues. CDR1 and CDR2 from the germline V gene are SGHTA and FQGTGA. In DNA form, the CDR3 reads TGTGCCAGCAGCCCAGGGGGGGCTAGTGGGTTGGATTTT. It yields the protein CASSPGGASGLDF.

V and J are TRBV2 and TRBJ1-2, with a possible D match to TRBD1 (5 bases). In germline, CDR1 is SNHLY, CDR2 FYNNEI. The CDR3 loop spans 14 amino acids. Trimming took 3 bases from V and 0 from J, leaving 8 bases between them. The CDR3 reads CASSEGRANYGYTF. CDR3 bases: TGTGCCAGCAGTGAGGGCAGGGCTAACTATGGCTACACCTTC. The full variable domain, in which reference TRBV2 and TRBJ1-2 provide the parts outside the CDR3, is EPEVTQTPSHQVTQMGQEVILRCVPISNHLYFYWYRQILGQKVEFLVSFYNNEISEKSEIFDDQFSVERPDGSNFTLKIRSTKLEDSAMYFCASSEGRANYGYTFGSGTRLTVV.

V and J are TRBV27 and TRBJ2-1; D remains unclear. The CDR3 loop spans 11 amino acids. V dropped 8 bases and J dropped 12 bases, with 14 bases sitting between them. Looked up from germline, CDR1 is MNHEY and CDR2 is SMNVEV (reference sequence). The CDR3 DNA sequence: TGTGCCAGCGGTCAGAGTAGCAGGCAGTTCTTC. Protein: CASGQSSRQFF.

V and J are TRBV9 and TRBJ2-2; 7 bases are a match to TRBD2. With V trimmed by 2 bases and J by 5 bases, 12 bases remained unmatched. The CDR3 is made up of 17 amino acids. CDR1 and CDR2 from the germline V gene are SGDLS and YYNGEE. As DNA, the CDR3 is TGTGCCAGCAGCGTCGGGGGGACGATCCTACCTACCGGGGAGCTGTTTTTT. This sequence encodes CASSVGGTILPTGELFF.

The V call is TRBV28, the J call TRBJ2-1, with 9 bases identical to TRBD2. V trimming: 6 bases; J trimming: 7 bases; junction bases outside the gene matches: 10. CDR3 size: 15 residues. CDR1 and CDR2 from the germline V gene are MDHEN and SYDVKM. CDR3 amino acids: CASRSGTSSSNEQFF. The CDR3 DNA follows: TGTGCCAGCAGATCCGGGACTAGCAGTTCTAATGAGCAGTTCTTC. Together with reference TRBV28 and TRBJ2-1, the CDR3 gives the full variable domain: DVKVTQSSRYLVKRTGEKVFLECVQDMDHENMFWYRQDPGLGLRLIYFSYDVKMKEKGDIPEGYSVSREKKERFSLILESASTNQTSMYLCASRSGTSSSNEQFFGPGTRLTVL.

This chain joins TRBV4-1 and TRBJ1-1, with TRBD1 as a possible D gene (6 bases). The CDR3 runs to 19 residues. The V gene's germline CDR1 is MGHRA and CDR2 YSYEKL. V was pared by 2 bases and J by 3 bases, with 25 bases between. The CDR3 reads CASSQTGRGVGLKDTEAFF. As DNA, the CDR3 is TGCGCCAGCAGCCAAACAGGGCGGGGAGTGGGTTTAAAGGACACTGAAGCTTTCTTT.

J is TRBJ2-5 and V is TRBV11-3; TRBD1 agrees at 8 bases. The CDR3 runs 18 residues. Trimming took 5 bases from V and 4 from J; bases not matched to a gene: 18. Germline V gene data show CDR1 as SGHNT and CDR2 as YENEEA. In nucleotides, the CDR3 is TGTGCCAGCAGCCCACGGACAGGGAAAATGGCGGGGATAGAGACCCAGTACTTC. Protein sequence: CASSPRTGKMAGIETQYF.

This CDR3 reads CASSLTAGQIQETQYF. CDR3 nucleotides: TGTGCCAGCAGCCTGACGGCCGGACAGATACAAGAGACCCAGTACTTC. This sequence joins TRBV7-6 and TRBJ2-5; a possible D gene is TRBD1 (6 bases). The CDR3 has 16 amino acids. Trimming cost V 5 bases and J 2 bases, with 18 bases left between them. Germline V gives CDR1 SGHVS, CDR2 FNYEAQ.

Of note for this clone: Germline and junction disagree at one end, which may indicate a read error. The chain joins TRBV7-9 to TRBJ2-1, with 8 bases identical to TRBD2. The CDR3 runs 11 residues. Germline CDR1 is SEHNR and CDR2 is FQNEAQ (reference sequence). CDR3 nucleotides: TGTGCCAGCAGCTTGGGCGGCGGGGGGATCTTC. This codes for CASSLGGGGIF.

The chain is built from TRBV28 and TRBJ2-1, with 7 bases matching TRBD2. This CDR3 region has 16 residues. The J segment lost 0 bases and the V segment lost 2 bases, leaving 4 bases of the junction unmatched. The germline V gene has CDR1 MDHEN and CDR2 SYDVKM. This chain's CDR3 is CASSLGRGSSYNEQFF. The DNA for the CDR3 is TGTGCCAGCAGTTTAGGGAGGGGAAGCTCCTACAATGAGCAGTTCTTC.

The genes are TRBV6-1 and TRBJ2-2; a weak D match, TRBD1 (5 bases). V was clipped by 3 bases and J by 3 bases, with 17 bases between them. This CDR3 spans 17 amino acids. The germline gives CDR1 MNHNS, CDR2 SASEGT. The CDR3 DNA is TGTGCCAGCAGTGACCCCATTAGATGGGGCGACACCGGGGAGCTGTTTTTT. Protein sequence: CASSDPIRWGDTGELFF.

CDR3 in DNA: TGTGCCAGCAGTTATGCAAGCTCCTACGAGCAGTACTTC. It codes for CASSYASSYEQYF. This chain links TRBV27 with TRBJ2-7, with unresolved D. CDR3 length equals 13 residues. V shed 4 bases and J shed 0 bases, with 7 bases lying between them. CDR1 and CDR2 (germline): MNHEY, SMNVEV (reference sequence).

The table lists this clone with a count of one. The genes are TRBV4-1 and TRBJ2-1, with 12 bases matching TRBD2. CDR3 length equals 17 residues. Per the germline V gene, CDR1 is MGHRA and CDR2 is YSYEKL. V lost 1 base and J lost 7; bases outside the gene matches: 8. DNA for the CDR3: TGCGCCAGCAGCCAAGGATCGGCTAGCGGGAGGGCGAATGAGCAGTTCTTC. It translates to CASSQGSASGRANEQFF.

The chain uses TRBV7-8 and TRBJ1-2; maybe TRBD1 (5 bases). V was clipped by 5 bases and J by 8 bases, with 24 bases between them. Germline V gene lookup returns CDR1 SGHVS and CDR2 FQNEAQ. The CDR3 sequence is 16 residues long. The CDR3 bases are TGTGCCAGCAGCCCCCAGGGATTTTTAGCGCCCGGAGGCTACACCTTC. Its translation: CASSPQGFLAPGGYTF.

The V gene is TRBV6-1, the J gene TRBJ2-7; either TRBD1 or TRBD2 may supply D (5 bases each). The CDR3 is 13 residues long. Germline CDR1 is MNHNS and CDR2 is SASEGT. Trimming shortened V by 10 bases and J by 4 bases, and 17 bases separated the two germline ends. The CDR3 spells CATLGTTDYEQYF. CDR3 in DNA: TGTGCCACCCTGGGGACGACTGATTACGAGCAGTACTTC.

The chain has TRBV28 and TRBJ1-2; D ambiguous. Trimming took 1 base from V and 7 from J, leaving 16 bases between them. CDR1 and CDR2 (germline): MDHEN, SYDVKM. The CDR3 spans 15 residues. The CDR3 coding sequence is TGTGCCAGCAGTTTATATCAGACGGCCAAGGGTGGCTACACCTTC. It encodes CASSLYQTAKGGYTF.

V and J are TRBV10-1 and TRBJ1-2; D is unclear. Germline values: CDR1 WNHNN, CDR2 SYGVQD (reference sequence). The V end was cut by 3 bases, the J end by 7 bases, with 6 bases between. CDR3 size: 11 residues. The CDR3 DNA sequence: TGCGCCAGCAGTGACAGGTCTGGCTACACCTTC. Translating gives CASSDRSGYTF.

The J gene is TRBJ2-7, the V gene TRBV19, with 10 bases identical to TRBD2. The V gene end was trimmed by 5 bases and the J gene end by 6 bases; junction bases not matched to a gene: 10. The germline gives CDR1 LNHDA, CDR2 SQIVND (reference sequence). This CDR3 is built from 15 residues. This CDR3 reads CASSPSSGRVSEQYF. The CDR3 bases are TGTGCCAGTAGTCCCTCCAGCGGGAGGGTATCCGAGCAGTACTTC.

This clone was seen a single time. CDR3 in DNA: TGTGCCAGTAGTATTTTCCAGGGATATCAGCCCCAGCATTTT. The encoded protein is CASSIFQGYQPQHF. The V gene is TRBV19, the J gene TRBJ1-5; TRBD1 is a possible D gene (5 bases). The CDR3 totals 14 residues. Between the trimmed V and J ends, which lost 3 bases and 5 bases, there was a span of 11 bases. Germline V CDR1 and CDR2: LNHDA, SQIVND (reference sequence).